This TCR beta chain was identified during a study of molecular identifiers for immune sequencing clone quantification. This clonotype has just a few counts. TCRdb redid the calling of the PCR reads with MiXCR, one entry per CDR3 protein. The sample shows 460,000 or so distinct CDR3 sequences, around 21% of them seen only once. Germline CDR1 and CDR2: WSHSY and SAAADI. The CDR3 has 15 amino acids. The ends lost 0 bases at V and 5 bases at J; junction bases unmatched: 5. The sample consisted of naive CD8+ T cells from blood, with Jurkat cell RNA spiked in. As to subset: FACS-sorted CD8+CD4-CCR7+CD45RA+ naive T cells. The receptor was derived from a human donor in good health. Some libraries in this study had Jurkat cell RNA spiked in. J is TRBJ1-2 and V is TRBV10-2; 8 nucleotides agree with TRBD1. The CDR3 reads CASSESPDRGYGYTF. The CDR3 DNA reads as TGCGCCAGCAGTGAGTCCCCCGACAGGGGATATGGCTACACCTTC.